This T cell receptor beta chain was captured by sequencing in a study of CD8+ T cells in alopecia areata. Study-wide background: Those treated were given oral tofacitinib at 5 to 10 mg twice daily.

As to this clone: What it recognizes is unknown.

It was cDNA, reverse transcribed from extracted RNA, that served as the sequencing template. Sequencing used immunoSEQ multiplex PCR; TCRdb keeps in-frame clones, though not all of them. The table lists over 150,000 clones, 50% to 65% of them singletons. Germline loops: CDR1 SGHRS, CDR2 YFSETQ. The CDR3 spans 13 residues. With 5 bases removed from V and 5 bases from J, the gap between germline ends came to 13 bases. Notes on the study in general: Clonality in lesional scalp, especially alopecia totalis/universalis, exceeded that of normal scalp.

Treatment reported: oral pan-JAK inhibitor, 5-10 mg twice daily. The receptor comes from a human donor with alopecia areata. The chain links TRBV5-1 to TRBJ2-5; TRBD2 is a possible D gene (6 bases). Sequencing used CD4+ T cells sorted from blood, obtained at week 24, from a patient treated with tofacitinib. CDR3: CASRTNGGETQYF. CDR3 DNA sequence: TGCGCCAGCAGAACTAACGGGGGTGAGACCCAGTACTTC.